Listed here are 30 T cell receptor beta chains from one sample, sequenced in a study of blood T cell repertoires in COVID-19. Profiling relied on immunoSEQ multiplex PCR, and the TCRdb table lists in-frame clones only, not all of them. The sample holds about 41,000 clones; more than 70% are singletons and the top ten take 35% to 45%. The sample was peripheral blood. The receptors originated from a woman aged 80 or over with active or convalescent COVID-19.

This rearrangement joins TRBV2 to TRBJ1-6; D remains unclear. The CDR3 covers 14 residues. V was pared by 8 bases and J by 7 bases, with 15 bases between. Germline assignment: CDR1 SNHLY and CDR2 FYNNEI. CDR3 amino acids: CASGGPGPNSPLHF. CDR3 in DNA: TGTGCCAGCGGAGGGCCCGGACCCAATTCACCCCTCCACTTT.

The chain uses TRBV20-1 and TRBJ1-1; D not certain. This CDR3 is 14 amino acids long. CDR1 and CDR2 (germline): DFQATT, SNEGSKA (reference sequence). Trimming left V 3 bases short and J 2 bases short, with 13 bases between. The CDR3 region has the DNA TGCAGTGCTAGTATGGGAGTTATCAACACTGAAGCTTTCTTT. Translating gives CSASMGVINTEAFF.

The rearrangement joins TRBV11-2 to TRBJ2-3, with D possibly TRBD2 on 6 matching bases. Looked up from germline, CDR1 is SGHAT and CDR2 is FQNNGV. The germline V and J ends were trimmed by 8 bases and 0 bases, with 21 bases remaining between them. The CDR3 spans 17 residues. The DNA of the CDR3 is TGTGCCAGCGCGGGGTCCACATCCCATTCTAGCACAGATACGCAGTATTTT. It yields the protein CASAGSTSHSSTDTQYF.

This rearrangement joins TRBV15 to TRBJ1-3, with D perhaps matching TRBD1 (6 bases). Germline loops: CDR1 LNHNV, CDR2 YYDKDF (reference sequence). This CDR3 comprises 17 residues. V was cut by 3 bases and J by 3 bases, with 18 bases left in between. CDR3 protein: CATSRGASVAYGNTIYF. The DNA for the CDR3 is TGTGCCACCAGCAGGGGGGCTTCGGTCGCGTATGGAAACACCATATATTTT. Full variable domain (remainder filled in from reference TRBV15 and TRBJ1-3): DAMVIQNPRYQVTQFGKPVTLSCSQTLNHNVMYWYQQKSSQAPKLLFHYYDKDFNNEADTPDNFQSRRPNTSFCFLDIRSPGLGDTAMYLCATSRGASVAYGNTIYFGEGSWLTVV.

The V gene is TRBV5-1, the J gene TRBJ2-1; 7 nucleotides align to TRBD2. Per germline, CDR1 SGHRS and CDR2 YFSETQ. Unmatched junction bases numbered 15, after V lost 4 bases and J lost 8 bases. The CDR3 spans 16 residues. Here the CDR3 DNA reads TGCGCCAGCAGCCGTGACGGCGGGAGACTTGAGGATGAGCAGTTCTTC. Residues: CASSRDGGRLEDEQFF.

CDR3 loop: CASPAGTGEQYF. CDR3 sequence (DNA): TGTGCCAGCCCCGCCGGGACAGGCGAGCAGTACTTC. This sequence joins TRBV28 and TRBJ2-7; 8 bases line up with TRBD1. This CDR3 contains 12 residues. V lost 8 bases and J lost 6; bases outside the gene matches: 6. Per the germline V gene, CDR1 is MDHEN and CDR2 is SYDVKM.

This sequence joins TRBV5-1 and TRBJ1-1; D is perhaps TRBD1 (6 bases). Germline V gives CDR1 SGHRS, CDR2 YFSETQ. The CDR3 sequence is 16 residues long. V lost 4 bases and J 0 bases, leaving 16 bases between the germline ends. The CDR3 protein is CASSPPPGTMNTEAFF. CDR3 DNA sequence: TGCGCCAGCAGCCCTCCGCCGGGGACAATGAACACTGAAGCTTTCTTT.

The chain employs TRBV6-5 and TRBJ1-1; possibly TRBD1 for D (6 bases). CDR1 MNHEY and CDR2 SVGAGI come from the germline V gene. CDR3 length: 13 residues. V lost 6 bases, J lost 3 bases, and 11 bases lay in between. The CDR3 nucleotides are TGTGCCAGCAGCGAGGGACACTACACTGAAGCTTTCTTT. It encodes CASSEGHYTEAFF.

This rearrangement joins TRBV2 to TRBJ2-7, with 8 bases that match TRBD1. CDR3 size: 13 residues. In germline, CDR1 is SNHLY, CDR2 FYNNEI. V lost 7 bases to trimming and J lost 6 bases; unmatched junction nucleotides: 8. CDR3 protein: CASTVQGATEQYF. Here the CDR3 DNA reads TGTGCCAGCACCGTGCAGGGGGCGACCGAGCAGTACTTC.

The chain joins TRBV27 to TRBJ1-1; perhaps TRBD1 as D (5 bases). The CDR3 sequence is 15 residues long. V was shortened by 5 bases and J by 6 bases, with 19 bases between the two germline ends. Germline lookup yields CDR1 MNHEY and CDR2 SMNVEV (reference sequence). The chain's CDR3 is CASSIGGTFGSEAFF. DNA for the CDR3: TGTGCCAGCAGTATCGGAGGGACCTTTGGGTCTGAAGCTTTCTTT.

V gene TRBV11-1 combines with J gene TRBJ2-7; D unclear. Germline V lookup: CDR1 SGHAT, CDR2 FQDESV (reference sequence). The V gene lost 1 base and the J gene lost 4 bases, with 11 bases spanning the gap. The CDR3 loop spans 14 amino acids. DNA of the CDR3: TGTGCCAGCAGCTTAGAGCGTGACCTGTACGAGCAGTACTTC. This encodes CASSLERDLYEQYF. Combining the CDR3 with reference TRBV11-1 and TRBJ2-7 gives the whole variable domain EAEVAQSPRYKITEKSQAVAFWCDPISGHATLYWYRQILGQGPELLVQFQDESVVDDSQLPKDRFSAERLKGVDSTLKIQPAELGDSAMYLCASSLERDLYEQYFGPGTRLTVT.

This chain connects TRBV5-1 to TRBJ2-3; D might be TRBD1 (5 bases). V lost 5 bases, J lost 2 bases, and 6 bases lay in between. The CDR3 sequence is 12 residues long. The germline CDR1 and CDR2 sequences are SGHRS and YFSETQ. The CDR3 bases are TGCGCCAGCAGACAGGACACAGATACGCAGTATTTT. Protein product: CASRQDTDTQYF.

This clone turned up a few times. V usage is TRBV7-3 and J usage is TRBJ2-1; 10 nucleotides agree with TRBD2. Germline CDR1 and CDR2: SGHTA and FQGTGA. Losses at the gene ends were 5 bases for V and 9 bases for J; bases not matched to a gene: 10. CDR3 length: 15 residues. CDR3 region: CASSIASGSWGEQFF. In DNA form, the CDR3 reads TGTGCCAGCAGCATAGCTAGCGGGAGTTGGGGTGAGCAGTTCTTC.

This clone was seen only once. J is TRBJ2-1 and V is TRBV19; D remains unclear. CDR1 LNHDA and CDR2 SQIVND come from the germline V gene (reference sequence). Trimming cost V 8 bases and J 6 bases, with 14 bases left between them. The CDR3 consists of 13 residues. The DNA of the CDR3 is TGTGCCAGTGGTTTAGCTATCACCAATGAGCAGTTCTTC. The encoded protein is CASGLAITNEQFF.

The J gene is TRBJ1-1, the V gene TRBV30; D ambiguous. Germline V gene lookup returns CDR1 GTSNPN and CDR2 SVGIG (reference sequence). The ends were cut back, 3 bases at V and 0 bases at J, with 5 bases in the middle. The CDR3 loop spans 12 amino acids. The DNA of the CDR3 is TGTGCCTGGAGCGTATTGAACACTGAAGCTTTCTTT. This codes for CAWSVLNTEAFF.

This chain uses TRBV5-1 with TRBJ2-7, with 8 nucleotides matching TRBD1. The CDR3 extends over 14 amino acids. Trimming removed 3 bases from V and 6 bases from J; junction bases left unmatched: 8. Germline values: CDR1 SGHRS, CDR2 YFSETQ. The DNA for the CDR3 is TGCGCCAGCAGCTCCCCCCCAGGGGGCGCCGAGCAGTACTTC. Its protein product is CASSSPPGGAEQYF.

The chain carries TRBV27 and TRBJ1-4, with 7 bases aligning to TRBD1. CDR1 is MNHEY, CDR2 SMNVEV, per germline (reference sequence). The CDR3 is made up of 14 amino acids. With 5 bases clipped from V and 4 bases from J, the junction kept 4 bases outside the gene matches. CDR3 bases: TGTGCCAGCAGTGCGGGACAGATTAATGAAAAACTGTTTTTT. This codes for CASSAGQINEKLFF.

V and J are TRBV28 and TRBJ1-3, with a tentative D call TRBD1 (5 bases). Germline lookup yields CDR1 MDHEN and CDR2 SYDVKM. The CDR3 is 12 amino acids. V dropped 6 bases and J dropped 10 bases, with 13 bases sitting between them. The CDR3 nucleotides are TGTGCCAGCAGCCCAGGACACGGGACCATATATTTT. Translation: CASSPGHGTIYF.

The genes are TRBV5-6 and TRBJ2-2; D is possibly TRBD1 (6 bases). The CDR3 runs to 13 residues. With 4 bases removed from V and 5 bases from J, the gap between germline ends came to 9 bases. The germline V gene has CDR1 SGHDT and CDR2 YYEEEE. The CDR3 region has the DNA TGTGCCAGCAGCCATACAGGGACCGGGGAGCTGTTTTTT. Amino acid sequence: CASSHTGTGELFF.

This clone was observed once. The V and J genes are TRBV3-1 (or the pseudogene TRBV3-2) and TRBJ1-1; a possible D gene is TRBD1 (5 bases). Germline V gives CDR1 LGHDT, CDR2 YNNKEL (reference sequence). V lost 0 bases to trimming and J lost 10 bases, with 12 bases between them. The CDR3 sequence is 13 residues long. The DNA of the CDR3 is TGTGCCAGCAGCCAAGACGGGCGGGGGAGAGCTTTCTTT. This codes for CASSQDGRGRAFF.

The genes are TRBV7-9 and TRBJ2-1; 8 bases line up with TRBD1. With V trimmed by 5 bases and J by 12 bases, 15 bases remained unmatched. This CDR3 region has 15 residues. Germline CDR1 is SEHNR and CDR2 is FQNEAQ (reference sequence). The CDR3 region has the DNA TGTGCCAGCAGCCCCTCCTCGGCCGACGGACAGGGGCAGTTCTTC. Encoded protein: CASSPSSADGQGQFF.

This rearrangement joins TRBV7-2 to TRBJ1-1; 8 nucleotides align to TRBD1. Germline CDR1 and CDR2: SGHTA and FQGNSA. The CDR3 extends over 13 amino acids. V shed 3 bases and J 6 bases; nucleotides not matched to a gene: 3. The CDR3 sequence: CASSFTGGAEAFF. In DNA form, the CDR3 reads TGTGCCAGCAGCTTCACAGGGGGTGCTGAAGCTTTCTTT.

The genes are TRBV5-1 and TRBJ2-1; 13 bases line up with TRBD2. The CDR3 runs to 14 residues. The trim removed 4 bases at V and 8 bases at J, leaving 3 bases unmatched. Germline CDR1 is SGHRS and CDR2 is YFSETQ. The CDR3 here is CASSQGLAGDEQFF. The CDR3 nucleotides are TGCGCCAGCAGCCAAGGACTAGCGGGAGATGAGCAGTTCTTC.

A few counts support this clone. The chain recombines TRBV6-1 with TRBJ1-5; 8 nucleotides line up with TRBD1. Germline V gene sequence: CDR1 MNHNS, CDR2 SASEGT. Trimming cost V 0 bases and J 6 bases; bases outside gene matches: 7. The CDR3 extends over 16 amino acids. In DNA form, the CDR3 reads TGTGCCAGCAGTGAAGCGCTAGGACAGGGTTCTCAGCCCCAGCATTTT. Its translation is CASSEALGQGSQPQHF.

At least ten counts were recorded for this clone. The rearrangement joins TRBV27 to TRBJ1-5; the D gene is possibly TRBD1 (5 bases). Germline CDR1 is MNHEY and CDR2 is SMNVEV (reference sequence). CDR3 length equals 12 residues. V lost 6 bases and J lost 4, with 7 bases in between. In nucleotides, the CDR3 is TGTGCCAGCAGAAGGGGAAATCAGCCCCAGCATTTT. Translation: CASRRGNQPQHF.

The rearrangement joins TRBV20-1 to TRBJ1-1; D is possibly TRBD1 (6 bases). The V end was cut by 3 bases, the J end by 2 bases, with 16 bases between. The CDR3 has 15 residues. Germline-derived CDR1 and CDR2 are DFQATT and SNEGSKA (reference sequence). CDR3 in amino acids: CSASVARTVNTEAFF. The CDR3 region has the DNA TGCAGTGCTAGTGTCGCGCGGACAGTTAACACTGAAGCTTTCTTT.

A few counts support this clone. The chain has TRBV6-1 and TRBJ1-5; 10 bases match TRBD1. The germline V gene encodes CDR1 MNHNS and CDR2 SASEGT. With V trimmed by 0 bases and J by 0 bases, 8 bases remained unmatched. This CDR3 is built from 19 residues. The CDR3 region has the DNA TGTGCCAGCAGTGAAGCGTGGGGACAGGGGACATATAGCAATCAGCCCCAGCATTTT. Its translation is CASSEAWGQGTYSNQPQHF.

The gene calls are TRBV9 and TRBJ2-1; TRBD1 aligns across 8 bases. Looked up from germline, CDR1 is SGDLS and CDR2 is YYNGEE. The CDR3 consists of 16 residues. With 1 base clipped from V and 3 bases from J, the junction kept 6 bases outside the gene matches. The CDR3 DNA is TGTGCCAGCAGCGTACGAGGGACAGGCAACTACAATGAGCAGTTCTTC. Translation gives CASSVRGTGNYNEQFF.

The rearrangement uses TRBV7-9 and TRBJ2-7; 12 bases are shared with TRBD2. The CDR3 totals 14 residues. Looked up from germline, CDR1 is SEHNR and CDR2 is FQNEAQ (reference sequence). V was pared by 5 bases and J by 5 bases, with 4 bases of the junction left unmatched. CDR3 region: CASSATSGSHEQYF. The CDR3, as DNA: TGTGCCAGCAGCGCGACTAGCGGGAGCCACGAGCAGTACTTC.

The CDR3 bases are TGTGCCAGCAGTATACAGACAGGGATGGGGGGCTACACCTTC. Protein: CASSIQTGMGGYTF. This rearrangement joins TRBV6-5 to TRBJ1-2; 7 bases agree with TRBD1. Per germline, CDR1 MNHEY and CDR2 SVGAGI. With V trimmed by 5 bases and J by 8 bases, 11 bases remained unmatched. CDR3 length equals 14 residues.